The text below deals with one TCR beta chain. Its target is unknown. The PCR contained 60 Vbeta and 13 Jbeta primers. Sequencing used immunoSEQ multiplex PCR; TCRdb keeps in-frame clones, though not all of them. Of roughly 120,000 clones in the sample, 65% to 80% were seen once. This specimen belongs to a study of cytomegalovirus exposure and HLA in healthy donors. Study-wide findings and caveats: Altogether, some 160 TCR beta chains were recorded as cytomegalovirus-associated.

V was cut by 4 bases and J by 3 bases, with 12 bases left in between. There are 14 residues in the CDR3. Germline V gives CDR1 SGHRS, CDR2 YFSETQ. This receptor was obtained from a middle-aged woman in good health and CMV-seropositive. Sample: PBMCs. This chain uses TRBV5-1 with TRBJ2-3; possibly TRBD2 for D (6 bases). Here the CDR3 DNA reads TGCGCCAGCAGCCCTACCGGGAGTACAGATACGCAGTATTTT. It encodes CASSPTGSTDTQYF.